This paragraph reports one TCR beta chain. The entry originates in a study of T cell responses to AZD1222 COVID-19 vaccine. Germline CDR1 KGHSH, CDR2 LQKENI. This CDR3 is 13 amino acids long. Trimming shortened V by 3 bases and J by 5 bases, and 8 bases separated the two germline ends. Method: immunoSEQ multiplex PCR; TCRdb's copy keeps in-frame clones and lacks some. The sample lists nearly 110,000 clones; 87% were seen once. The source material was peripheral blood, sampled 28 days after the second AZD1222 dose. This receptor was taken from an adult who received the AZD1222 COVID-19 vaccine. The chain links TRBV18 to TRBJ1-5; tentatively, D is TRBD1 (6 bases). CDR3 sequence reads: CASSPHRDQPQHF. CDR3 DNA: TGTGCCAGCTCACCCCACAGGGATCAGCCCCAGCATTTT.